The 20 T cell receptor beta chains presented below share a single source sample, sequenced in a study of shared clonotypes between healthy human individuals. The method was immunoSEQ multiplex PCR; TCRdb's version includes in-frame clones alone and lacks a portion of them. The data hold roughly 500,000 clones, with around 95% observed a single time. The sequenced material came from naive CD4+ T cells sorted from blood. The subset was: CD45RA+ positively selected. The receptors stem from a woman in her 30s in good health.

This clone showed up just a few times. V is TRBV6-1 and J is TRBJ1-1; D is ambiguous. V shed 5 bases and J shed 4 bases, with 11 bases lying between them. This CDR3 comprises 13 residues. Germline values: CDR1 MNHNS, CDR2 SASEGT. In DNA form, the CDR3 reads TGTGCCAGCAGTCCAGATCGATCCACTGAAGCTTTCTTT. This codes for CASSPDRSTEAFF.

This chain uses TRBV10-3 with TRBJ2-1; 9 nucleotides align to TRBD1. V gave up 6 bases and J gave up 6 bases; unmatched junction bases: 6. CDR3 length: 14 amino acids. Germline V gene data show CDR1 as ENHRY and CDR2 as SYGVKD. CDR3: CAISSGTGINEQFF. CDR3 bases: TGTGCCATCAGCTCCGGGACAGGGATCAATGAGCAGTTCTTC.

The chain joins TRBV28 to TRBJ2-7, with TRBD1 matching over 9 bases. This CDR3 spans 13 amino acids. Trimming at V came to 6 bases and at J to 3 bases, leaving 3 bases not matched to a gene. In germline, CDR1 is MDHEN, CDR2 SYDVKM. The CDR3 nucleotides read TGTGCCAGCAGCCTGACAGGGGGCTACGAGCAGTACTTC. Encoded protein: CASSLTGGYEQYF.

A single count supports this clone. The rearrangement links TRBV11-2 to TRBJ2-1; possibly TRBD1 or TRBD2 for D (6 bases each). Per germline, CDR1 SGHAT and CDR2 FQNNGV. This CDR3 spans 13 amino acids. Trimming pared 1 base from V and 10 bases from J, leaving 11 bases between. CDR3 nucleotide sequence: TGTGCCAGCAGCTTAGTGGGGGGCTACGAGCAGTTCTTC. It specifies CASSLVGGYEQFF. The full variable domain, its missing parts supplied by reference TRBV11-2 and TRBJ2-1, is EAGVAQSPRYKIIEKRQSVAFWCNPISGHATLYWYQQILGQGPKLLIQFQNNGVVDDSQLPKDRFSAERLKGVDSTLKIQPAKLEDSAVYLCASSLVGGYEQFFGPGTRLTVL.

This clone appeared once. The J gene is TRBJ2-7, the V gene TRBV28; perhaps TRBD2 as D (9 bases). This CDR3 is 17 amino acids long. The germline V gene has CDR1 MDHEN and CDR2 SYDVKM. V shed 9 bases and J shed 2 bases, with 26 bases lying between them. The CDR3 loop is CASNRDRRLADPYEQYF. In DNA form, the CDR3 reads TGTGCCAGTAACCGGGACAGGAGACTAGCGGACCCCTACGAGCAGTACTTC.

The rearrangement links TRBV7-9 to TRBJ2-7, with no clear D. V dropped 1 base and J dropped 2 bases, with 12 bases sitting between them. Germline-derived CDR1 and CDR2 are SEHNR and FQNEAQ (reference sequence). The CDR3 runs to 15 residues. CDR3 nucleotides: TGTGCCAGCAGCTTAGGCCTGGACCTCACCTACGAGCAGTACTTC. Its protein is CASSLGLDLTYEQYF.

The chain employs TRBV5-1 and TRBJ2-7, with 9 bases that match TRBD1. Unmatched junction bases numbered 11, after V lost 0 bases and J lost 7 bases. The CDR3 totals 16 residues. Germline V gives CDR1 SGHRS, CDR2 YFSETQ. CDR3 DNA sequence: TGCGCCAGCAGCTTGGCTCCGGGACAGGGTCTAGGGGAGCAGTACTTC. Translated: CASSLAPGQGLGEQYF.

The CDR3 DNA reads as TGCGCCAGCAAACAGGGGGCTGGGGAGACCCAGTACTTC. Residues: CASKQGAGETQYF. The chain couples TRBV5-1 to TRBJ2-5; TRBD1 agrees at 9 bases. Per the germline V gene, CDR1 is SGHRS and CDR2 is YFSETQ. The CDR3 has 13 residues. Trimming took 6 bases from V and 5 from J; bases not matched to a gene: 5.

The rearrangement uses TRBV25-1 and TRBJ1-4, with 7 bases that match TRBD1. There are 14 residues in the CDR3. The V gene end was trimmed by 8 bases and the J gene end by 3 bases; junction bases not matched to a gene: 6. Germline V gives CDR1 MGHDK, CDR2 SYGVNS. The CDR3 here is CASARGAANEKLFF. The CDR3 region has the DNA TGTGCCAGCGCCAGGGGGGCGGCTAATGAAAAACTGTTTTTT. Full variable domain (remainder filled in from reference TRBV25-1 and TRBJ1-4): EADIYQTPRYLVIGTGKKITLECSQTMGHDKMYWYQQDPGMELHLIHYSYGVNSTEKGDLSSESTVSRIRTEHFPLTLESARPSHTSQYLCASARGAANEKLFFGSGTQLSVL.

The chain recombines TRBV28 with TRBJ1-4; D possibly corresponds to TRBD1 (5 bases). V was clipped by 6 bases and J by 8 bases, with 16 bases between them. CDR3 length equals 14 residues. The germline V gene encodes CDR1 MDHEN and CDR2 SYDVKM. The CDR3 DNA is TGTGCCAGCAGGTCCGGGACGGGCGGGGAAAAACTGTTTTTT. It specifies CASRSGTGGEKLFF.

This chain uses TRBV27 with TRBJ1-1, with a possible D match to TRBD1 (5 bases). The CDR3 has 14 residues. Deletions cut 5 bases from V and 1 base from J, with 11 bases between. Germline assignment: CDR1 MNHEY and CDR2 SMNVEV (reference sequence). The CDR3 region is CASSPGLWNTEAFF. The CDR3 DNA sequence: TGTGCCAGCAGTCCAGGGTTGTGGAACACTGAAGCTTTCTTT.

The chain is built from TRBV6-5 and TRBJ2-5; D remains ambiguous. The V gene's germline CDR1 is MNHEY and CDR2 SVGAGI. V was shortened by 6 bases and J by 2 bases, with 13 bases between the two germline ends. The CDR3 length is 14 residues. This CDR3 is CASRRQLLQETQYF. CDR3 nucleotide sequence: TGTGCCAGCAGACGACAACTACTTCAAGAGACCCAGTACTTC.

The V and J genes are TRBV28 and TRBJ2-3; D uncertain. Germline CDR1 and CDR2: MDHEN and SYDVKM. Trimming cost V 0 bases and J 2 bases, with 6 bases left between them. The CDR3 runs to 14 residues. The CDR3 reads CASSLWANTDTQYF. In nucleotides, the CDR3 is TGTGCCAGCAGTTTATGGGCCAACACAGATACGCAGTATTTT.

This chain links TRBV6-1 with TRBJ1-5, with D unresolved. The CDR3 is made up of 15 amino acids. Germline-derived CDR1 and CDR2 are MNHNS and SASEGT. Trimming took off 0 bases at V and 1 base at J, with 7 bases between the two ends. For the CDR3, the DNA is TGTGCCAGCAGTGAAGCGGGCACGAGCAATCAGCCCCAGCATTTT. Protein product: CASSEAGTSNQPQHF.

To note about this clone: Other DNA sequences within the sample encode an identical CDR3. The chain carries TRBV5-4 and TRBJ2-3; no clear D. The CDR3 contains 13 residues. Trimming removed 1 base from V and 1 base from J, with 4 bases in between. Per the germline V gene, CDR1 is SGHNT and CDR2 is YYREEE (reference sequence). The CDR3 loop is CASSLRGTDTQYF. The CDR3 DNA follows: TGTGCCAGCAGCTTGCGGGGCACAGATACGCAGTATTTT. The full variable domain, in which reference TRBV5-4 and TRBJ2-3 provide the parts outside the CDR3, is ETGVTQSPTHLIKTRGQQVTLRCSSQSGHNTVSWYQQALGQGPQFIFQYYREEENGRGNFPPRFSGLQFPNYSSELNVNALELDDSALYLCASSLRGTDTQYFGPGTRLTVL.

This clone appeared a single time. The gene calls are TRBV10-1 and TRBJ2-5, with 7 bases lining up with TRBD1. V lost 8 bases to trimming and J lost 7 bases; unmatched junction nucleotides: 7. There are 12 residues in the CDR3. Germline V gene sequence: CDR1 WNHNN, CDR2 SYGVQD (reference sequence). The CDR3, as DNA: TGCGCCAGCGGACAGGCTCATGCGACCCAGTACTTC. Its translation: CASGQAHATQYF.

V and J are TRBV27 and TRBJ1-1, with D perhaps matching TRBD1 (5 bases). The length of the CDR3 is 13 residues. CDR1 is MNHEY and CDR2 is SMNVEV in the germline V gene (reference sequence). Trimming cost V 5 bases and J 5 bases, with 12 bases left between them. As DNA, the CDR3 is TGTGCCAGCAGTCGGGGCGAGGGGACTGAAGCTTTCTTT. Its translation: CASSRGEGTEAFF.

This clone came up a few times. The chain recombines TRBV2 with TRBJ1-4; perhaps TRBD1 as D (6 bases). Trimming removed 6 bases at V and 8 bases at J, with 13 bases between. Germline V gene sequence: CDR1 SNHLY, CDR2 FYNNEI. The CDR3 extends over 13 amino acids. The CDR3 DNA follows: TGTGCCAGCAGCTACAGGGAGGAGGAAAAACTGTTTTTT. Translation gives CASSYREEEKLFF.

This rearrangement joins TRBV19 to TRBJ2-1, with 8 bases aligning to TRBD2. Germline values: CDR1 LNHDA, CDR2 SQIVND (reference sequence). The CDR3 consists of 16 residues. J was trimmed by 5 bases and V by 3 bases; bases with no gene match: 9. The CDR3 nucleotides are TGTGCCAGTAGTATGTCAGCGGGAGTTACCAACAATGAGCAGTTCTTC. Amino acid sequence: CASSMSAGVTNNEQFF. The full variable domain, its missing parts supplied by reference TRBV19 and TRBJ2-1, is DGGITQSPKYLFRKEGQNVTLSCEQNLNHDAMYWYRQDPGQGLRLIYYSQIVNDFQKGDIAEGYSVSREKKESFPLTVTSAQKNPTAFYLCASSMSAGVTNNEQFFGPGTRLTVL.

The chain couples TRBV6-6 to TRBJ2-3; TRBD2 aligns across 8 bases. Germline V gene data show CDR1 as MNHNY and CDR2 as SVGAGI (reference sequence). V trimming: 5 bases; J trimming: 1 base; junction bases outside the gene matches: 5. This CDR3 region has 15 residues. The CDR3 reads CASSKLAEGTDTQYF. For the CDR3, the DNA is TGTGCCAGCAGTAAACTAGCGGAGGGCACAGATACGCAGTATTTT.